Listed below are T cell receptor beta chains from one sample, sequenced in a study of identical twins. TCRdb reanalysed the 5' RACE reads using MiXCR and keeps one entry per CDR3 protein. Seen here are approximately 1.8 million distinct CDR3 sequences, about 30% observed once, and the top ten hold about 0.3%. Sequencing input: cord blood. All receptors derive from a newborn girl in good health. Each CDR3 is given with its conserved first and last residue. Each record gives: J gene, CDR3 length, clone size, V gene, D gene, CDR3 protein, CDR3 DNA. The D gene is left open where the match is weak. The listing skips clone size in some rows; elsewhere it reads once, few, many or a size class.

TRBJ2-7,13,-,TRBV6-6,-,CASSSGMRYEQYF,TGTGCCAGCAGTTCAGGGATGCGATACGAGCAGTACTTC
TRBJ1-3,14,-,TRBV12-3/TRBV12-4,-,CASSLAGYLNTIYF,TGTGCCAGCAGTTTGGCAGGGTATCTAAACACCATATATTTT
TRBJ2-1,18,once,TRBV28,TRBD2,CASSLDPFSGSSYNERFF,TGTGCCAGCAGTTTAGATCCTTTTAGCGGGAGCTCCTACAATGAGCGGTTCTTC
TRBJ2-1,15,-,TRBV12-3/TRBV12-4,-,CASSFTTGRFNEQFF,TGTGCCAGCAGTTTTACCACGGGACGCTTCAATGAGCAGTTCTTC
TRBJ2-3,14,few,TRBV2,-,CASSEARSTDTQYF,TGTGCCAGCAGTGAAGCGCGGTCTACCGATACGCAGTATTTT
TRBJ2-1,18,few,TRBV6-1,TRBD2,CASSPKPPSGSSYNEQFF,TGTGCCAGCAGTCCAAAGCCTCCTAGCGGGAGCTCCTACAATGAGCAGTTCTTC
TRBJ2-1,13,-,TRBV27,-,CASSLGASHEQFF,TGTGCCAGCAGTTTAGGGGCTAGCCATGAGCAGTTCTTC
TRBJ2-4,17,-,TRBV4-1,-,CASSQALWIGAKNIQYF,TGCGCCAGCAGCCAAGCCCTCTGGATAGGAGCCAAAAACATTCAGTACTTC
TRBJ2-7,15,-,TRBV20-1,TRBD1,CSARDGDRVHYEQYF,TGCAGTGCTAGAGATGGGGACAGGGTCCACTACGAGCAGTACTTC
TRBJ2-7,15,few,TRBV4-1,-,CASSQLLGLYNEQYF,TGCGCCAGCAGCCAACTACTAGGACTCTACAATGAGCAGTACTTC
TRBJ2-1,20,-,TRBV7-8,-,CASSPLSSLFGDSSYNEQFF,TGTGCCAGCAGCCCCTTGAGTAGCCTATTCGGGGATAGCTCCTACAATGAGCAGTTCTTC
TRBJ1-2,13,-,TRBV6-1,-,CASSVLGSYGYTF,TGTGCCAGCAGTGTCCTAGGTTCCTATGGCTACACCTTC